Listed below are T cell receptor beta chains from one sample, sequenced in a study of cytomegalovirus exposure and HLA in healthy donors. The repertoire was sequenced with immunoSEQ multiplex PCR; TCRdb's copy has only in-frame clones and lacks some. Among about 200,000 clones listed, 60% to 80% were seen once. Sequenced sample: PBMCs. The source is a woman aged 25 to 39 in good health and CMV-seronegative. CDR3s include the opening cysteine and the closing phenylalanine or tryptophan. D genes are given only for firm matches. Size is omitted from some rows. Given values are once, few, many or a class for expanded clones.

CASSYSGTGGETQYF | TGTGCCAGCAGTTACTCGGGGACAGGGGGAGAGACCCAGTACTTC | - | TRBD1 | TRBJ2-5 | TRBV6-5
CASSDSIQGQSPLHF | TGTGCCAGCAGTGACTCGATACAGGGCCAATCACCCCTCCACTTT | few | - | TRBJ1-6 | TRBV6-4
CATLGGIRPDTQYF | TGTGCCACCCTGGGAGGGATTCGCCCAGATACGCAGTATTTT | - | TRBD2 | TRBJ2-3 | TRBV11-2
CASSLAGKETQYF | TGCGCCAGCAGCTTGGCCGGGAAAGAGACCCAGTACTTC | few | - | TRBJ2-5 | TRBV5-1
CASSIDGQALYGYTF | TGTGCCAGTAGTATAGATGGACAGGCCCTCTATGGCTACACCTTC | once | TRBD1 | TRBJ1-2 | TRBV19
CASSLSFQGSEQYF | TGTGCCAGCAGTTTATCGTTCCAGGGCTCCGAGCAGTACTTC | - | - | TRBJ2-7 | TRBV27
CASSLRRGAGYTF | TGTGCCAGCAGCTTGCGCAGGGGGGCGGGCTACACCTTC | - | TRBD1 | TRBJ1-2 | TRBV5-4
CASSLGGRAPNEQFF | TGTGCCAGCAGTTTGGGCGGGAGGGCGCCTAATGAGCAGTTCTTC | - | TRBD2 | TRBJ2-1 | TRBV27
CASSVTTGYYEKLFF | TGCGCCAGCAGCGTGACGACAGGGTATTATGAAAAACTGTTTTTT | - | TRBD1 | TRBJ1-4 | TRBV5-1
CASSRAGTGELFF | TGTGCCAGCAGCCGCGCGGGGACCGGGGAGCTGTTTTTT | - | - | TRBJ2-2 | TRBV7-6
CARSSFPDSGSTDTQYF | TGTGCCAGGTCCTCTTTTCCCGACAGCGGGAGCACAGATACGCAGTATTTT | - | - | TRBJ2-3 | TRBV7-9
CASSYGGRAYEQYF | TGTGCCAGCAGTTACGGCGGCAGAGCCTACGAGCAGTACTTC | - | - | TRBJ2-7 | TRBV6-5
CASKGQWTSYEQYF | TGTGCCAGTAAAGGTCAGTGGACATCCTACGAGCAGTACTTC | - | - | TRBJ2-7 | TRBV19
CASRSPFGTSGRHGTDTQYF | TGTGCCAGCAGGTCCCCTTTCGGGACTAGCGGGAGACATGGCACAGATACGCAGTATTTT | - | TRBD2 | TRBJ2-3 | TRBV28
CASSPARDRDHEQYF | TGTGCCAGCTCACCGGCCCGGGACAGGGACCACGAGCAGTACTTC | - | TRBD1 | TRBJ2-7 | TRBV18
CASSPPRASGRGRDTQYF | TGTGCCAGCAGTCCCCCAAGGGCTAGCGGGAGGGGGAGGGATACGCAGTATTTT | - | TRBD2 | TRBJ2-3 | TRBV27
CASSPDGYEQYF | TGTGCCAGCAGTCCCGACGGGTACGAGCAGTACTTC | - | - | TRBJ2-7 | TRBV6-5
CASSLGRGSYEQYF | TGTGCCAGCAGTTTGGGCAGGGGATCCTACGAGCAGTACTTC | few | - | TRBJ2-7 | TRBV27
CASSGDGGRETQYF | TGTGCCAGCAGCGGCGACGGAGGGCGGGAGACCCAGTACTTC | - | - | TRBJ2-5 | TRBV13
CASSLGGEWGPPTDTQYF | TGCGCCAGCAGCTTGGGAGGGGAGTGGGGGCCCCCCACAGATACGCAGTATTTT | - | - | TRBJ2-3 | TRBV5-1
CASSQGDGTSGRAYNEQFF | TGCGCCAGCAGCCAGGGAGACGGGACTAGCGGGCGAGCCTACAATGAGCAGTTCTTC | - | TRBD2 | TRBJ2-1 | TRBV4-1
CASSDRGSEKLFF | TGCGCCAGCAGTGACAGGGGGAGCGAAAAACTGTTTTTT | - | TRBD1 | TRBJ1-4 | TRBV10-1
CAWVLYRDSLNTEAFF | TGTGCCTGGGTCCTTTATCGGGACAGTTTGAACACTGAAGCTTTCTTT | - | TRBD1 | TRBJ1-1 | TRBV30
CASSIWQNNEQFF | TGTGCCAGTAGTATATGGCAGAACAATGAGCAGTTCTTC | - | - | TRBJ2-1 | TRBV19
CATSREGGGSYEQYF | TGTGCCACCAGCAGAGAGGGGGGAGGGTCCTACGAGCAGTACTTC | - | TRBD2 | TRBJ2-7 | TRBV15
CASRGGSSPEAFF | TGTGCCAGCAGGGGAGGGTCGTCCCCTGAAGCTTTCTTT | - | - | TRBJ1-1 | TRBV28
CASSPTGGSDTQYF | TGTGCCAGCTCACCGACAGGGGGCTCAGATACGCAGTATTTT | once | TRBD1 | TRBJ2-3 | TRBV18
CASGTAISYEQYF | TGTGCCAGCGGAACAGCAATCTCCTACGAGCAGTACTTC | - | - | TRBJ2-7 | TRBV7-2
CASRPGDFFTDTQYF | TGCGCCAGCAGACCGGGGGATTTCTTCACAGATACGCAGTATTTT | - | - | TRBJ2-3 | TRBV5-1
CASSETRYYGYTF | TGCGCCAGCAGTGAGACGCGATACTATGGCTACACCTTC | - | - | TRBJ1-2 | TRBV10-1
CASSPGTGDGYTF | TGCGCCAGCAGCCCCGGGACAGGCGATGGCTACACCTTC | - | TRBD1 | TRBJ1-2 | TRBV4-3
CASSPRTAFTDYNEQFF | TGCGCCAGCAGCCCACGGACAGCCTTCACGGACTACAATGAGCAGTTCTTC | once | - | TRBJ2-1 | TRBV4-1
CASSQGSGAEAFF | TGTGCCAGCAGCCAGGGGTCAGGGGCAGAAGCTTTCTTT | - | - | TRBJ1-1 | TRBV7-6
CASLRSGLNYGYTF | TGTGCCAGCCTTCGATCAGGGTTAAACTATGGCTACACCTTC | - | - | TRBJ1-2 | TRBV19